The subject of this entry is one T cell receptor (beta chain). The antigen it recognizes is unknown. No clone much larger than this one lies a single base away; base qualities are absent. The donors were healthy, HIV-negative adults who had no recently reported acute infections or vaccinations. Every donor was a Caucasian adult residing in Nashville, Tennessee, USA. CD4+ T cells were enriched by magnetic negative selection, after which naive cells were positively selected on CD45RA and the negative fraction was taken as the memory subset. Blood was collected by leukapheresis, and PBMCs were isolated by Ficoll-Histopaque density gradient centrifugation and then cryopreserved in liquid nitrogen vapor phase. Analytical flow cytometry was used to check the purity and quantity of every magnetically sorted T cell population. Genomic DNA was isolated from every sorted fraction and measured by UV absorbance on a Nanodrop 2000c.

The CDR3 goes from the cysteine to the phenylalanine over 14 residues. The only DNA kept is the CDR3, 42 bases in frame from the first base. The germline V gene provides CDR1 KGHSY and CDR2 FQNENV. V and J lose 0 bases and 8 bases, and a span of 13 bases separates them. Using the deep immunoSEQ assay, TCR CDR3 regions were amplified from genomic DNA by multiplex PCR. For each cell subset, the extracted genomic DNA was distributed evenly across all wells of several immunoSEQ 96-well plates, and each plate served as one replicate. Each replicate PCR for sorted subsets received about 0.2 ug genomic DNA, equal to about 30,000 T cell genomes. Purified libraries were measured with a Qubit 3.0 fluorometer, size-checked on a Bioanalyzer 2100, and measured again with the KAPA Library Quantification kit. Each immunoSEQ 96-well plate was sequenced on its own single-read 150-cycle Illumina NextSeq 550 flow cell. In the original analysis: Because the immunoSEQ output included only junctional sequences and no quality scores, the filtering could not be the same as the filtering used for full-length reads. To assign V/J genes and CDR3, sequences were annotated against IMGT germline references using PyIR, a Python wrapper for IgBLAST v1.9. Reads with weak V/J assignments (E-value above 1e-6), missing CDR3, stop codons, out-of-frame junctions, or ambiguous translated residues were removed. V3J clonotypes were defined by identical inferred V gene, J gene, and CDR3 amino acid sequence. The percentage overlap between two repertoires was calculated by dividing the number of shared unique clonotypes by the size of the smaller repertoire. Three approaches were used to assess repertoire richness: RTK rarefaction, the Chao1 estimator, and Recon v2.1 estimates of unobserved clonotypes. OLGA was used to compute generation probabilities for all TCRbeta clonotypes that the gDNA method yielded from four donors. TCRdb mirrors the immuneACCESS table, restricted to in-frame sequences. Some clones are absent from its copies; in checked studies, under half trace to an unresolved V gene, and the reason for the others is unknown. The V and J calls and clone size are taken from that table; D and trimming were inferred from the DNA. Counted in this sample were millions of clones; over 85% of them appeared once. Of the sample, over 0.12% falls within the top ten clones.

The data were taken from a study of shared clonotypes between healthy human individuals (dated by TCRdb to the early 2020s). Regarding the research as a whole: A few men and two women, aged 18 to 49 years, made up the cohort. For each donor, CD4 naive and CD4 memory were each given three plates, CD8 naive was given two plates, and CD8 memory was given one plate. To estimate repertoire size and how much clonotype sharing occurs between individuals, the study deeply sequenced the blood TCR repertoires of several healthy adults. Different laboratories and diverse techniques were used to prepare libraries and sequence TCR repertoires, to increase sequencing depth and limit assay-specific biases. Each donor's leukapheresis produced roughly between roughly 0.85 and 9 billion PBMCs. Findings and caveats that apply to the study as a whole: Compared with non-shared clonotypes, the clonotypes found in all four sorted-subset donors had higher generation probabilities. Across a handful of donors, about 4.5% of naive CD4, more than 3% of naive CD8, 2% to 2.5% of memory CD4, and approximately 0.4% of memory CD8 clonotypes were shared. Sampling was restricted to blood, and TCR repertoires in tissues likely differ from the TCR repertoires found in blood. The small number of donors limited the genetic and exposure-history diversity represented. Larger estimated clonotype richness was generally found for naive subsets than for memory subsets. Rarefaction of sorted-subset datasets indicated incomplete sequencing despite the large sequencing depth. Pairwise subsampling led to the expectation that sequencing depth would affect the degree of clonotype sharing among donors.

This TCR was recovered from a man between 18 and 29 years old in good health. The rearranged segments are TRBV16 and TRBJ1-2; the D gene is perhaps TRBD1, from 5 matching bases. Sequences were obtained from naive CD4+ T cells sorted from blood. The cell subset or site label, read with the paper, signifies: CD45RA+ positively selected. The nucleotide sequence reads as follows: TGTGCCAGCAGCCAATCGATGGTAGGGGACGGCTACACCTTC. Its product reads: CASSQSMVGDGYTF.